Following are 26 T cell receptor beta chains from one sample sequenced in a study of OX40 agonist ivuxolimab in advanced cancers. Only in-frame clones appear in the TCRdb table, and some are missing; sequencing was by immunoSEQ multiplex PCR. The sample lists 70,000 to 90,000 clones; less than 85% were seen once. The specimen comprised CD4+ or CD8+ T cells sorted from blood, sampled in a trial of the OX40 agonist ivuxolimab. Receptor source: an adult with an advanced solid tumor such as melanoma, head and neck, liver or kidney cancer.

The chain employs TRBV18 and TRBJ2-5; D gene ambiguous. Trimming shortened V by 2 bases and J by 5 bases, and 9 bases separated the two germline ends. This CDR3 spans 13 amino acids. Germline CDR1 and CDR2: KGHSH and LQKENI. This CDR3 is CASSPGRDETQYF. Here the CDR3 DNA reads TGTGCCAGCTCACCAGGGCGCGATGAGACCCAGTACTTC.

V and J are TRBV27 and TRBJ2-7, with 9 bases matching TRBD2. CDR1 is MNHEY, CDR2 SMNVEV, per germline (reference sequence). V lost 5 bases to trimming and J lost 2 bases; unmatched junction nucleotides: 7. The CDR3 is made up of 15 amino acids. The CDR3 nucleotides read TGTGCCAGCAGTGACGCGGGAGGGAAGGCCTACGAGCAGTACTTC. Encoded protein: CASSDAGGKAYEQYF.

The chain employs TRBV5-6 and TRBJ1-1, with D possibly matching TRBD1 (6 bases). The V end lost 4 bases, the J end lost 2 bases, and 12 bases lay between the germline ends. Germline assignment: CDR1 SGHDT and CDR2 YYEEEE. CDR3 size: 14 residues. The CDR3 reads CASSPIRGNTEAFF. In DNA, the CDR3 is TGTGCCAGCAGCCCGATCAGGGGAAACACTGAAGCTTTCTTT.

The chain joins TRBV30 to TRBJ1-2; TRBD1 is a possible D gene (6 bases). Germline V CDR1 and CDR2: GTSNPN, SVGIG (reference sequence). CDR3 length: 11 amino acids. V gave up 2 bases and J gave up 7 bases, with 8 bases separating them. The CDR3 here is CAWSTGFGYTF. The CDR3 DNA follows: TGTGCCTGGAGTACAGGGTTTGGCTACACCTTC.

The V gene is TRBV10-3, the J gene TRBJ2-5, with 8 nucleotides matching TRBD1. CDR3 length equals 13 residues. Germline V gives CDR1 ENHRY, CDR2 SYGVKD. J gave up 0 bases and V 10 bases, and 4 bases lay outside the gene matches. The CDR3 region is CATGTGDQETQYF. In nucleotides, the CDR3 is TGTGCCACTGGGACAGGCGACCAAGAGACCCAGTACTTC.

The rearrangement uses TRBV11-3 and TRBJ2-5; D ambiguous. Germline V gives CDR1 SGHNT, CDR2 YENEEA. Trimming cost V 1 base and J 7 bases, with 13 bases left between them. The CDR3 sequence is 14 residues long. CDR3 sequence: CASSLGEAPRTQYF. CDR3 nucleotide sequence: TGTGCCAGCAGCTTAGGTGAAGCGCCGCGGACCCAGTACTTC.

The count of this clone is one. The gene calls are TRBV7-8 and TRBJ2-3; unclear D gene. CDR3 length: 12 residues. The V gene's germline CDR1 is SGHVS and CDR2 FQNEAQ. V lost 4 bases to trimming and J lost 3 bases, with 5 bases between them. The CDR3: CASSSYTDTQYF. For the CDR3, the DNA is TGTGCCAGCAGCTCGTATACAGATACGCAGTATTTT.

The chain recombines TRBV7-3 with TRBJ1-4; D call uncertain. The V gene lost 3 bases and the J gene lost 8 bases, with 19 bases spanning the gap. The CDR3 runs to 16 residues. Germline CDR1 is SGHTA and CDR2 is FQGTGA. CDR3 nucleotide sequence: TGTGCCAGCAGCTTCGGCCCGCTTCTACTTTCGGAAAAACTGTTTTTT. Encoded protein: CASSFGPLLLSEKLFF.

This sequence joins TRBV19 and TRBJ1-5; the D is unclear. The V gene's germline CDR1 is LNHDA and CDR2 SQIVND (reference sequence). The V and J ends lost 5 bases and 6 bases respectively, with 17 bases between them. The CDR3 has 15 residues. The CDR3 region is CASSRVPGSGQPQHF. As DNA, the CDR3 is TGTGCCAGTAGTCGCGTTCCGGGGTCGGGTCAGCCCCAGCATTTT.

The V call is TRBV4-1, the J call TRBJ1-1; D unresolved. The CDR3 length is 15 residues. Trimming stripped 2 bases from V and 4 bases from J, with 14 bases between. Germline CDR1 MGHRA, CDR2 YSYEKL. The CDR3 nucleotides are TGCGCCAGCAGCCAACCCCAAAGGAGGAGCACTGAAGCTTTCTTT. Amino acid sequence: CASSQPQRRSTEAFF.

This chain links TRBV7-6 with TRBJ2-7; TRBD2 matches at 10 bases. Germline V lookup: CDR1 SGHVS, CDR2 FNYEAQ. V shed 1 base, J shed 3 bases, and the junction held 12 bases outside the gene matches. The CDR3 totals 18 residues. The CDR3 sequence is CASSLGRNSGRCNYEQYF. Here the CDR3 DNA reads TGTGCCAGCAGCTTAGGCAGAAATAGCGGGAGGTGCAACTACGAGCAGTACTTC.

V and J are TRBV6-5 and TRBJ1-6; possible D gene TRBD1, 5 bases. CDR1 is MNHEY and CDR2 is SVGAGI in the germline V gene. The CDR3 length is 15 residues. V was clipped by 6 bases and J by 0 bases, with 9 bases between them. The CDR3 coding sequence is TGTGCCAGCAGGGGGGAGGGCTCCTATAATTCACCCCTCCACTTT. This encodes CASRGEGSYNSPLHF.

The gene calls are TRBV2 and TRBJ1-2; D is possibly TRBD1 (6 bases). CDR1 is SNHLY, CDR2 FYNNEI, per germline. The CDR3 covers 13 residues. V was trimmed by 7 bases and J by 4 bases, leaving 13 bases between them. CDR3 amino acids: CASMTRGGYGYTF. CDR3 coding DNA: TGTGCCAGCATGACCAGGGGCGGCTATGGCTACACCTTC.

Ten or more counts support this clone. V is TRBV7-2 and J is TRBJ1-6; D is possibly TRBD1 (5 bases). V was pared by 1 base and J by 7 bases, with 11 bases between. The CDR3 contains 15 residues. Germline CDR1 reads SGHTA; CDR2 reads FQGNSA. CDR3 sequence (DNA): TGTGCCAGCAGCTTAGTCCCGCAGGGCAATTCACCCCTCCACTTT. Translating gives CASSLVPQGNSPLHF.

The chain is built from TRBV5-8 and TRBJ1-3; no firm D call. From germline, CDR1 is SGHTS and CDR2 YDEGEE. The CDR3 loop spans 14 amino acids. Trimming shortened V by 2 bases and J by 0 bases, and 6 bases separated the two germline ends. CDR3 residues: CASSFGSSGNTIYF. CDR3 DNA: TGTGCCAGCAGCTTCGGCAGCTCTGGAAACACCATATATTTT.

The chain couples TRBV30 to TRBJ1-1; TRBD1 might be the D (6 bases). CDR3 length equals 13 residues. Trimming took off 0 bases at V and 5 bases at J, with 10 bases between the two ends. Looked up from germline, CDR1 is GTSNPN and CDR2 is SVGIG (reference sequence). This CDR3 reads CAWSVEGGTEAFF. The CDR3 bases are TGTGCCTGGAGTGTAGAGGGGGGGACTGAAGCTTTCTTT.

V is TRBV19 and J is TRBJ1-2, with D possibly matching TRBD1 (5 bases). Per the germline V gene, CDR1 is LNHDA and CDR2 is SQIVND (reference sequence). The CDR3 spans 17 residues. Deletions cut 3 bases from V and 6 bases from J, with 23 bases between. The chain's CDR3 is CASSMRLGSRDVNGYTF. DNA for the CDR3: TGTGCCAGTAGTATGCGTCTCGGGTCCCGGGACGTAAATGGCTACACCTTC.

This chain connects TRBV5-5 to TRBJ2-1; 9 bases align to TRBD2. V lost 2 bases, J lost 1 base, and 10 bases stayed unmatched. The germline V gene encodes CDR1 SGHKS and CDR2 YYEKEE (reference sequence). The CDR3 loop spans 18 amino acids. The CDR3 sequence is CASSFRLAGYGSYNEQFF. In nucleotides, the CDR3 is TGTGCCAGCAGCTTTAGGCTAGCGGGATACGGTTCCTACAATGAGCAGTTCTTC.

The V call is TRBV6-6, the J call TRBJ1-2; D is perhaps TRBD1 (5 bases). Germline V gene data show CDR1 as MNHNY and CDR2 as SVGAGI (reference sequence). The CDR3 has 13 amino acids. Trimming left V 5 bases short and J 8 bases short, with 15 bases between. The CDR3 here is CASSRDLSGGYTF. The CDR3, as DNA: TGTGCCAGCAGTCGGGACTTATCTGGGGGCTACACCTTC.

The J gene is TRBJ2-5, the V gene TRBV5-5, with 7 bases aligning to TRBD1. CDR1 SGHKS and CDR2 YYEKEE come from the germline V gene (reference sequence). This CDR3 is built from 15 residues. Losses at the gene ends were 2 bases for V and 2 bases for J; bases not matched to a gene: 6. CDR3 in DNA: TGTGCCAGCAGCTTCTTAGGGACAGCACAAGAGACCCAGTACTTC. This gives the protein CASSFLGTAQETQYF. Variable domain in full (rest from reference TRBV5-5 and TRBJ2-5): DAGVTQSPTHLIKTRGQQVTLRCSPISGHKSVSWYQQVLGQGPQFIFQYYEKEERGRGNFPDRFSARQFPNYSSELNVNALLLGDSALYLCASSFLGTAQETQYFGPGTRLLVL.

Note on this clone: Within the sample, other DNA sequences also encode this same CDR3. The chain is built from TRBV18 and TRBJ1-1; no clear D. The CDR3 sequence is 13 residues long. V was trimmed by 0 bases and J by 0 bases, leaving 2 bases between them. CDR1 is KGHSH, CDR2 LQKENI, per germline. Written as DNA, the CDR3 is TGTGCCAGCTCACCACCGGTGAACACTGAAGCTTTCTTT. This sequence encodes CASSPPVNTEAFF.

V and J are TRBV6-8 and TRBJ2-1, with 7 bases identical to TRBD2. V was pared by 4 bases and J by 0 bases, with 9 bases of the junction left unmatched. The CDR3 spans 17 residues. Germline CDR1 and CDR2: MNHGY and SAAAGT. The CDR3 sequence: CASSFNRGGSSYNEQFF. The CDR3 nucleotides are TGTGCCAGCAGTTTCAATAGGGGCGGGAGCTCCTACAATGAGCAGTTCTTC.

The CDR3 reads CASSLTGGSSYNEQFF. The CDR3 nucleotides are TGCGCCAGCAGCTTAACAGGGGGCAGCTCCTACAATGAGCAGTTCTTC. The chain uses TRBV5-1 and TRBJ2-1; 9 bases fit TRBD1. V was clipped by 2 bases and J by 0 bases; unmatched bases: 3. This CDR3 has 16 amino acids. Germline CDR1 and CDR2: SGHRS and YFSETQ.

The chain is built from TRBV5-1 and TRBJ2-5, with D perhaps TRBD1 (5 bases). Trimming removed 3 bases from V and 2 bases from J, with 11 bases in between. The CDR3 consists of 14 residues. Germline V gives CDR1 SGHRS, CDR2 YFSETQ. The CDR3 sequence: CASSSTVTQETQYF. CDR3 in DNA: TGCGCCAGCAGCTCGACAGTGACTCAAGAGACCCAGTACTTC.

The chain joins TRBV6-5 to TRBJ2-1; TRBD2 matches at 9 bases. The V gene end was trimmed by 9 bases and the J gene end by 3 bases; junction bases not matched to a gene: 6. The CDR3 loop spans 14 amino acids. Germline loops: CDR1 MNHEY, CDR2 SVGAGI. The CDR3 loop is CASRTRGGYNEQFF. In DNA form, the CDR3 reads TGTGCCAGTAGGACGCGGGGGGGCTACAATGAGCAGTTCTTC.

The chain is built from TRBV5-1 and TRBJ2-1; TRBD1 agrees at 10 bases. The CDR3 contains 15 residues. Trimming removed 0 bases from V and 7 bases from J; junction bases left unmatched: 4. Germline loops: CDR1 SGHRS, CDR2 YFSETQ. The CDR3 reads CASSLGQGARNEQFF. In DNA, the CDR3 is TGCGCCAGCAGCTTGGGACAGGGGGCTAGGAATGAGCAGTTCTTC.